These T cell receptor beta chains were read from a single sample in a study of T-cell memory formation after mild COVID-19. One entry per CDR3 protein results from TCRdb running MiXCR on the 5' RACE reads. The sample includes 35,000 to 45,000 distinct CDR3 sequences, 5.5% to 8.5% seen only once; the top ten take about 0.8%. The sample comprised PBMCs or a T cell subset sorted from them (not recorded which). Every receptor here comes from an adult who had mild COVID-19 (a few samples of this study predate the infection). Cell type and time point are not known. Both conserved end residues are part of each CDR3. Each record gives: clone size, D gene, J gene, V gene, CDR3 length, CDR3 protein, CDR3 DNA. The D gene is left open where the match is weak. A clone size is listed for some rows: how often the clone was seen (once, few, many), or a class if it is expanded.

clone size: many; D gene: .; J gene: TRBJ1-1; V gene: TRBV7-2; CDR3 length: 13; CDR3 protein: CASSSVQGSEAFF; CDR3 DNA: TGTGCCAGCAGCTCAGTCCAGGGGTCTGAAGCTTTCTTT
clone size: many; D gene: .; J gene: TRBJ2-5; V gene: TRBV10-3; CDR3 length: 13; CDR3 protein: CAISPRAGETQYF; CDR3 DNA: TGTGCCATCAGCCCCCGAGCAGGAGAGACCCAGTACTTC
clone size: many; D gene: .; J gene: TRBJ2-2; V gene: TRBV11-1; CDR3 length: 14; CDR3 protein: CASSFASHTGELFF; CDR3 DNA: TGTGCCAGCAGCTTTGCCAGTCACACCGGGGAGCTGTTTTTT
clone size: many; D gene: .; J gene: TRBJ1-5; V gene: TRBV7-2; CDR3 length: 16; CDR3 protein: CASSLAGQGGSPPQHF; CDR3 DNA: TGTGCCAGCAGCTTAGCGGGTCAAGGGGGTTCACCGCCCCAGCATTTT
clone size: many; D gene: TRBD2; J gene: TRBJ2-2; V gene: TRBV12-3/TRBV12-4; CDR3 length: 15; CDR3 protein: CASSPSGSNTGELFF; CDR3 DNA: TGTGCCAGCAGTCCTAGCGGATCGAACACCGGGGAGCTGTTTTTT
clone size: .; D gene: .; J gene: TRBJ1-1; V gene: TRBV9; CDR3 length: 15; CDR3 protein: CASNRGDPGEAEAFF; CDR3 DNA: TGTGCCAGCAACCGAGGAGACCCGGGCGAAGCTGAAGCTTTCTTT
clone size: .; D gene: .; J gene: TRBJ2-1; V gene: TRBV7-6; CDR3 length: 15; CDR3 protein: CASSSPGSGSNEQFF; CDR3 DNA: TGTGCCAGCAGCTCACCAGGGTCGGGGAGCAATGAGCAGTTCTTC
clone size: many; D gene: .; J gene: TRBJ2-3; V gene: TRBV3-1; CDR3 length: 15; CDR3 protein: CASSQVQLRTDTQYF; CDR3 DNA: TGTGCCAGCAGCCAAGTACAGCTACGCACAGATACGCAGTATTTT
clone size: .; D gene: TRBD2; J gene: TRBJ2-3; V gene: TRBV19; CDR3 length: 17; CDR3 protein: CASSVGLAGGILDTQYF; CDR3 DNA: TGTGCCAGTAGTGTCGGACTAGCGGGGGGCATTTTGGATACGCAGTATTTT
clone size: many; D gene: .; J gene: TRBJ2-5; V gene: TRBV29-1; CDR3 length: 13; CDR3 protein: CSVDLGVKETQYF; CDR3 DNA: TGCAGCGTTGATTTGGGGGTTAAAGAGACCCAGTACTTC
clone size: many; D gene: .; J gene: TRBJ2-2; V gene: TRBV5-1; CDR3 length: 15; CDR3 protein: CASSSSDTQTGELFF; CDR3 DNA: TGCGCCAGCAGCTCTTCAGACACCCAAACCGGGGAGCTGTTTTTT
clone size: .; D gene: .; J gene: TRBJ2-3; V gene: TRBV30; CDR3 length: 12; CDR3 protein: CAWSPGTDTQYF; CDR3 DNA: TGTGCCTGGAGTCCGGGGACAGATACGCAGTATTTT
clone size: few; D gene: .; J gene: TRBJ1-1; V gene: TRBV7-3; CDR3 length: 13; CDR3 protein: CASSPNMDTEAFF; CDR3 DNA: TGTGCCAGCAGCCCAAACATGGACACTGAAGCTTTCTTT
clone size: medium-sized; D gene: .; J gene: TRBJ1-1; V gene: TRBV7-2; CDR3 length: 12; CDR3 protein: CASSLYRDWAFF; CDR3 DNA: TGTGCCAGCAGCTTATACAGGGATTGGGCTTTCTTT
clone size: .; D gene: .; J gene: TRBJ1-2; V gene: TRBV6-5; CDR3 length: 13; CDR3 protein: CASKRHNDYGYTF; CDR3 DNA: TGTGCCAGCAAGCGGCACAACGACTATGGCTACACCTTC
clone size: many; D gene: .; J gene: TRBJ2-3; V gene: TRBV15; CDR3 length: 12; CDR3 protein: CATSGRRDTQYF; CDR3 DNA: TGTGCCACCAGCGGACGGAGGGATACGCAGTATTTT
clone size: .; D gene: .; J gene: TRBJ2-2; V gene: TRBV6-1; CDR3 length: 13; CDR3 protein: CASSEGLAGELFF; CDR3 DNA: TGTGCCAGCAGTGAAGGGCTAGCCGGGGAGCTGTTTTTT
clone size: .; D gene: TRBD1; J gene: TRBJ2-5; V gene: TRBV4-1; CDR3 length: 16; CDR3 protein: CASSLGTGANQETQYF; CDR3 DNA: TGCGCCAGCAGCCTAGGGACAGGGGCCAACCAAGAGACCCAGTACTTC
clone size: few; D gene: .; J gene: TRBJ1-1; V gene: TRBV18; CDR3 length: 16; CDR3 protein: CASSPPGRGRNTEAFF; CDR3 DNA: TGTGCCAGCTCACCACCTGGCCGGGGGCGAAACACTGAAGCTTTCTTT
clone size: few; D gene: .; J gene: TRBJ2-3; V gene: TRBV7-2; CDR3 length: 17; CDR3 protein: CASSLVGGGTRTDTQYF; CDR3 DNA: TGTGCCAGCAGCTTAGTTGGGGGGGGCACTCGCACGGATACGCAGTATTTT
clone size: few; D gene: TRBD2; J gene: TRBJ2-2; V gene: TRBV19; CDR3 length: 17; CDR3 protein: CASTSLGLAGATGELFF; CDR3 DNA: TGTGCCAGTACCTCCCTGGGACTAGCGGGCGCCACCGGGGAGCTGTTTTTT
clone size: few; D gene: .; J gene: TRBJ1-2; V gene: TRBV20-1; CDR3 length: 13; CDR3 protein: CSASAGYGYGYTF; CDR3 DNA: TGCAGTGCCTCGGCGGGGTATGGCTATGGCTACACCTTC
clone size: many; D gene: .; J gene: TRBJ2-2; V gene: TRBV12-3/TRBV12-4; CDR3 length: 15; CDR3 protein: CASRSGPSGTGELFF; CDR3 DNA: TGTGCCAGCAGGTCGGGACCCTCGGGCACCGGGGAGCTGTTTTTT
clone size: few; D gene: .; J gene: TRBJ1-5; V gene: TRBV20-1; CDR3 length: 13; CDR3 protein: CSAREAGNQPQHF; CDR3 DNA: TGCAGTGCTAGAGAAGCAGGAAATCAGCCCCAGCATTTT
clone size: .; D gene: .; J gene: TRBJ1-3; V gene: TRBV28; CDR3 length: 15; CDR3 protein: CASSTSATSGNTIYF; CDR3 DNA: TGTGCCAGCAGTACTTCCGCTACCTCTGGAAACACCATATATTTT
clone size: .; D gene: .; J gene: TRBJ2-7; V gene: TRBV7-8; CDR3 length: 12; CDR3 protein: CATGGGSYEQYF; CDR3 DNA: TGTGCCACCGGGGGAGGTTCCTACGAGCAGTACTTC
clone size: .; D gene: TRBD1; J gene: TRBJ2-5; V gene: TRBV6-2/TRBV6-3; CDR3 length: 16; CDR3 protein: CASSTLQGAVEETQYF; CDR3 DNA: TGTGCCAGCAGTACACTACAGGGGGCGGTCGAAGAGACCCAGTACTTC
clone size: .; D gene: TRBD1; J gene: TRBJ1-1; V gene: TRBV20-1; CDR3 length: 14; CDR3 protein: CSASSTDRAIGAFF; CDR3 DNA: TGCAGTGCTAGCTCCACGGACAGGGCGATAGGTGCTTTCTTT
clone size: .; D gene: .; J gene: TRBJ1-1; V gene: TRBV7-2; CDR3 length: 15; CDR3 protein: CASSLEAGAGTEAFF; CDR3 DNA: TGTGCCAGCAGCTTAGAGGCAGGGGCAGGCACTGAAGCTTTCTTT
clone size: many; D gene: .; J gene: TRBJ2-7; V gene: TRBV5-1; CDR3 length: 12; CDR3 protein: CASSSQQNEQYF; CDR3 DNA: TGCGCCAGCTCTTCGCAACAGAACGAGCAGTACTTC
clone size: many; D gene: .; J gene: TRBJ2-2; V gene: TRBV12-3/TRBV12-4; CDR3 length: 15; CDR3 protein: CASSLASGNTGELFF; CDR3 DNA: TGTGCCAGCAGTTTAGCTAGCGGGAACACCGGGGAGCTGTTTTTT
clone size: .; D gene: .; J gene: TRBJ2-7; V gene: TRBV6-6; CDR3 length: 15; CDR3 protein: CASSYAGGSLGEQYF; CDR3 DNA: TGTGCCAGCAGTTACGCTGGCGGAAGCCTAGGCGAGCAGTACTTC
clone size: many; D gene: .; J gene: TRBJ2-4; V gene: TRBV12-3/TRBV12-4; CDR3 length: 11; CDR3 protein: CASSLGDIQYF; CDR3 DNA: TGTGCCAGCAGTTTAGGCGACATTCAGTACTTC
clone size: many; D gene: .; J gene: TRBJ2-5; V gene: TRBV6-5; CDR3 length: 12; CDR3 protein: CASTGSEETQYF; CDR3 DNA: TGTGCCAGCACTGGATCAGAAGAGACCCAGTACTTC
clone size: .; D gene: .; J gene: TRBJ1-6; V gene: TRBV6-5; CDR3 length: 13; CDR3 protein: CATSPGVNSPLHF; CDR3 DNA: TGTGCCACGTCCCCGGGGGTCAATTCACCCCTCCACTTT
clone size: many; D gene: .; J gene: TRBJ2-7; V gene: TRBV9; CDR3 length: 15; CDR3 protein: CASSVSWSTGWEQYF; CDR3 DNA: TGTGCCAGCAGCGTGTCGTGGAGTACGGGGTGGGAGCAGTACTTC
clone size: few; D gene: .; J gene: TRBJ1-2; V gene: TRBV7-3; CDR3 length: 15; CDR3 protein: CASREVGQRIYGYTF; CDR3 DNA: TGTGCCAGCAGAGAAGTGGGGCAGCGGATCTATGGCTACACCTTC
clone size: few; D gene: TRBD1; J gene: TRBJ1-1; V gene: TRBV5-1; CDR3 length: 15; CDR3 protein: CASSTGQGSGTEAFF; CDR3 DNA: TGCGCCAGCAGCACCGGACAGGGTTCGGGGACTGAAGCTTTCTTT
clone size: .; D gene: .; J gene: TRBJ2-6; V gene: TRBV20-1; CDR3 length: 16; CDR3 protein: CSASRGGSSGANVLTF; CDR3 DNA: TGCAGTGCTAGCAGGGGCGGCTCCTCTGGGGCCAACGTCCTGACTTTC
clone size: many; D gene: .; J gene: TRBJ2-5; V gene: TRBV7-9; CDR3 length: 16; CDR3 protein: CASSPRARSSQETQYF; CDR3 DNA: TGTGCCAGCAGCCCGAGGGCTAGGAGTTCTCAAGAGACCCAGTACTTC
clone size: many; D gene: .; J gene: TRBJ2-2; V gene: TRBV4-3; CDR3 length: 16; CDR3 protein: CASSQEVGRNTGELFF; CDR3 DNA: TGCGCCAGCAGCCAAGAAGTTGGGAGGAACACCGGGGAGCTGTTTTTT
clone size: many; D gene: .; J gene: TRBJ2-1; V gene: TRBV29-1; CDR3 length: 13; CDR3 protein: CSVRVRGYNEQFF; CDR3 DNA: TGCAGCGTTCGGGTCAGGGGCTACAATGAGCAGTTCTTC
clone size: few; D gene: .; J gene: TRBJ2-3; V gene: TRBV24-1; CDR3 length: 15; CDR3 protein: CATSNGGGAADTQYF; CDR3 DNA: TGTGCCACCAGTAATGGGGGGGGGGCGGCGGATACGCAGTATTTT
clone size: few; D gene: .; J gene: TRBJ1-1; V gene: TRBV18; CDR3 length: 15; CDR3 protein: CASSPGRTANTEAFF; CDR3 DNA: TGTGCCAGCTCACCAGGCAGGACAGCGAACACTGAAGCTTTCTTT
clone size: many; D gene: TRBD1; J gene: TRBJ1-2; V gene: TRBV25-1; CDR3 length: 15; CDR3 protein: CASSDHRGSNYAYTF; CDR3 DNA: TGTGCCAGCAGTGATCACAGGGGCTCGAACTATGCCTACACCTTC
clone size: few; D gene: TRBD1; J gene: TRBJ1-2; V gene: TRBV18; CDR3 length: 14; CDR3 protein: CASSPDREFNGYTF; CDR3 DNA: TGTGCCAGCTCACCAGACAGGGAATTTAATGGCTACACCTTC
clone size: many; D gene: TRBD2; J gene: TRBJ2-1; V gene: TRBV20-1; CDR3 length: 18; CDR3 protein: CSARLRNSVAGRGNEQFF; CDR3 DNA: TGCAGTGCTAGGCTAAGGAATTCCGTAGCGGGAAGGGGCAATGAGCAGTTCTTC
clone size: few; D gene: .; J gene: TRBJ2-1; V gene: TRBV20-1; CDR3 length: 13; CDR3 protein: CSAMTRVGNEQFF; CDR3 DNA: TGCAGTGCCATGACCAGGGTTGGGAATGAGCAGTTCTTC
clone size: few; D gene: TRBD1; J gene: TRBJ1-1; V gene: TRBV4-3; CDR3 length: 13; CDR3 protein: CASSQDRGQEAFF; CDR3 DNA: TGCGCCAGCAGCCAAGATAGGGGACAGGAAGCTTTCTTT
clone size: many; D gene: .; J gene: TRBJ2-1; V gene: TRBV28; CDR3 length: 16; CDR3 protein: CASGPRSTSSYNEQFF; CDR3 DNA: TGTGCCAGCGGCCCCCGAAGCACGAGCTCCTACAATGAGCAGTTCTTC
clone size: many; D gene: TRBD2; J gene: TRBJ2-3; V gene: TRBV12-3/TRBV12-4; CDR3 length: 15; CDR3 protein: CASSLGAGVRDTQYF; CDR3 DNA: TGTGCCAGCAGTTTGGGAGCGGGAGTACGGGATACGCAGTATTTT
clone size: .; D gene: TRBD1; J gene: TRBJ1-1; V gene: TRBV6-5; CDR3 length: 15; CDR3 protein: CASSGPGQGVFEAFF; CDR3 DNA: TGTGCCAGCAGTGGTCCGGGACAGGGGGTTTTTGAAGCTTTCTTT
clone size: many; D gene: TRBD1; J gene: TRBJ2-1; V gene: TRBV30; CDR3 length: 16; CDR3 protein: CAWSVRDRVLFNEQFF; CDR3 DNA: TGTGCCTGGAGTGTACGAGACAGGGTTCTTTTCAATGAGCAGTTCTTC
clone size: .; D gene: TRBD1; J gene: TRBJ1-6; V gene: TRBV9; CDR3 length: 16; CDR3 protein: CASSARVDRRNSPLHF; CDR3 DNA: TGTGCCAGCAGCGCGAGGGTGGACAGGAGGAATTCACCCCTCCACTTT
clone size: many; D gene: .; J gene: TRBJ1-1; V gene: TRBV12-3/TRBV12-4; CDR3 length: 14; CDR3 protein: CASSHPGSWAEAFF; CDR3 DNA: TGTGCCAGCAGCCACCCTGGGAGCTGGGCTGAAGCTTTCTTT